This is a list of T cell receptor beta chains from one sample in a study of vaccination and CD4 T cells after COVID-19. These receptors lack a known antigen. One entry per CDR3 protein results from TCRdb running MiXCR on the PCR reads. The sample has some 13,000 distinct CDR3 sequences, about 26% seen once. Material for sequencing was CD4+ T cells from blood, cultured in vitro. The receptors derive from a human donor who had recovered from COVID-19. CDR3s include the opening cysteine and the closing phenylalanine or tryptophan. The D gene is left open where the match is weak. Size tells how often a clone was seen (once, few, many) or the class of an expanded clone, and some rows leave it out.

CDR3 DNA | CDR3 protein | J gene | V gene | clone size | D gene
TGTGCCAGTGGGGCCTGGCCCACCTACGAGCAGTACTTC | CASGAWPTYEQYF | TRBJ2-7 | TRBV19 | . | .
TGCAGTGCTACCCCGGCTTCAGGGGCCGAAAAACTGTTTTTT | CSATPASGAEKLFF | TRBJ1-4 | TRBV20-1 | few | .
TGTGCCAGCAGCGCAAACTATGGCTACACCTTC | CASSANYGYTF | TRBJ1-2 | TRBV9 | few | .
TGCGCCAGCAGTGACGGGGCTAACTATGGCTACACCTTC | CASSDGANYGYTF | TRBJ1-2 | TRBV10-2 | . | .
TGCGCCAGCAGCCAAGAGTCCGGGGGGGTGAATACGCAGTATTTT | CASSQESGGVNTQYF | TRBJ2-3 | TRBV4-1 | . | TRBD2
TGTGCCAGCAGCAGAGTGACAGGGGACACCGGGGAGCTGTTTTTT | CASSRVTGDTGELFF | TRBJ2-2 | TRBV7-9 | . | TRBD1
TGTGCCAGCATGCCCCCTAGAGGGGCCGTTGAGCAGTTCTTC | CASMPPRGAVEQFF | TRBJ2-1 | TRBV6-1 | once | .
TGTGCCACCAGCGCGGACCTCCGGGACAGGGTTCAGCCCCAGCATTTT | CATSADLRDRVQPQHF | TRBJ1-5 | TRBV15 | few | TRBD1
TGTGCCAGCAGCTCACACCCTAGGGGGGGGAACACTGAAGCTTTCTTT | CASSSHPRGGNTEAFF | TRBJ1-1 | TRBV7-9 | few | .
TGTGCCATCAGTCGACTAGCGGGGGGCTCGGACACCGGGGAGCTGTTTTTT | CAISRLAGGSDTGELFF | TRBJ2-2 | TRBV10-3 | few | TRBD2
TGTGCCAGCAGCGATTCACTAGGGAACACAGATACGCAGTATTTT | CASSDSLGNTDTQYF | TRBJ2-3 | TRBV2 | few | .